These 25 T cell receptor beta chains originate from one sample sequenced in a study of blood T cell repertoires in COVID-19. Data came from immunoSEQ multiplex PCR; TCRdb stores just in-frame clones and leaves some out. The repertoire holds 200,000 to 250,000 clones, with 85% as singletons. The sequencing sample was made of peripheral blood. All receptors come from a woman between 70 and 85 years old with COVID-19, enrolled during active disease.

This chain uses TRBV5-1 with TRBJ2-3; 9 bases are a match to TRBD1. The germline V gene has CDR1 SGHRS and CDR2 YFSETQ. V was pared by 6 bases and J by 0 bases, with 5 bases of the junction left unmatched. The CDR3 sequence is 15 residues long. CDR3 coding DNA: TGCGCCAGCAAACAGGGGGCAAGTAGCACAGATACGCAGTATTTT. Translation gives CASKQGASSTDTQYF.

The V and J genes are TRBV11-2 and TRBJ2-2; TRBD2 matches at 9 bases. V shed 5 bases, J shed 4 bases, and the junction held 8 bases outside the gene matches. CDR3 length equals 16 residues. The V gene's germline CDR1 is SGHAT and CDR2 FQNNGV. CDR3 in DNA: TGTGCCAGCAGCCCCTGGACTAGCGCGAGCACCGGGGAGCTGTTTTTT. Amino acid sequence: CASSPWTSASTGELFF.

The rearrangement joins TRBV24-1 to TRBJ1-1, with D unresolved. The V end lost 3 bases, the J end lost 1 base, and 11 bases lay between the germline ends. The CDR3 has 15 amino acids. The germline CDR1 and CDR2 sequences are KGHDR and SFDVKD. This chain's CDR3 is CATSDADGRNTEAFF. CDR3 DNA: TGTGCCACCAGTGATGCCGATGGGAGGAACACTGAAGCTTTCTTT.

The CDR3 loop is CASSQDGLEGAPYEQYF. The CDR3 bases are TGCGCCAGCAGCCAAGATGGGTTGGAGGGGGCTCCCTACGAGCAGTACTTC. The gene calls are TRBV4-3 and TRBJ2-7; D may be TRBD1 (7 bases). In germline, CDR1 is LGHNA, CDR2 YSLEER. CDR3 size: 17 residues. Trimming pared 0 bases from V and 2 bases from J, leaving 17 bases between.

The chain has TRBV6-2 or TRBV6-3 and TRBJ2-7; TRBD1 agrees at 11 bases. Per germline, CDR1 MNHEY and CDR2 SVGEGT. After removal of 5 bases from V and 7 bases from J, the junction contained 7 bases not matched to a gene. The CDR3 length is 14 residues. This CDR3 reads CASSGQGARGEQYF. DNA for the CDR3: TGTGCCAGCAGTGGACAGGGGGCACGAGGGGAGCAGTACTTC.

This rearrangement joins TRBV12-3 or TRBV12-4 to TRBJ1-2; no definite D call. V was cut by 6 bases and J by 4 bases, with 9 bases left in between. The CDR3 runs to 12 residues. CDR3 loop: CASSRVAYGYTF. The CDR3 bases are TGTGCCAGCAGCCGGGTGGCCTATGGCTACACCTTC.

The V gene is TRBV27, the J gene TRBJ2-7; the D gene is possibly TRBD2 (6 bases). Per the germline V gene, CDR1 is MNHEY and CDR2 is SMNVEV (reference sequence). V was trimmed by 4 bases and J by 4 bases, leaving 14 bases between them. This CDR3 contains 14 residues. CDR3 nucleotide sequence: TGTGCCAGCAGTTCCAGGAGGGCTCAGTACGAGCAGTACTTC. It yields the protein CASSSRRAQYEQYF.

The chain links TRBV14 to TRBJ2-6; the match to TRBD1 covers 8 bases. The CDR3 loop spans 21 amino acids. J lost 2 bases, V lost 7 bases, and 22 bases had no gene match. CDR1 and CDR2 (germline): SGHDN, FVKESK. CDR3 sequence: CASMRVDRAINWVTGANVLTF. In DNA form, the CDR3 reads TGTGCCAGCATGCGGGTGGACAGGGCCATCAATTGGGTAACTGGGGCCAACGTCCTGACTTTC.

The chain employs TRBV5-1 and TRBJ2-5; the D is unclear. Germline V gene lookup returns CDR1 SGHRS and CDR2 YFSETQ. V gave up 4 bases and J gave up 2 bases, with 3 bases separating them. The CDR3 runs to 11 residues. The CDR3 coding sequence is TGCGCCAGCAGCCTGCAAGAGACCCAGTACTTC. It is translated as CASSLQETQYF. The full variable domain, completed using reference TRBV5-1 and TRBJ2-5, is KAGVTQTPRYLIKTRGQQVTLSCSPISGHRSVSWYQQTPGQGLQFLFEYFSETQRNKGNFPGRFSGRQFSNSRSEMNVSTLELGDSALYLCASSLQETQYFGPGTRLLVL.

This CDR3 is CASSSNRDRGRNEQFF. In DNA form, the CDR3 reads TGTGCCAGCAGTTCCAACCGAGACAGGGGGCGCAATGAGCAGTTCTTC. The rearrangement links TRBV6-2 or TRBV6-3 to TRBJ2-1; 10 bases agree with TRBD1. This CDR3 contains 16 residues. The J segment lost 6 bases and the V segment lost 4 bases, leaving 9 bases of the junction unmatched. Germline V gene sequence: CDR1 MNHEY, CDR2 SVGEGT.

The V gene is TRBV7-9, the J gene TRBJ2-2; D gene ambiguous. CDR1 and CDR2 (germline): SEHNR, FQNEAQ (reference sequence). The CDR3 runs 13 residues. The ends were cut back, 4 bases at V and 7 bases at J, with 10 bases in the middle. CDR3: CASSSRPGGELFF. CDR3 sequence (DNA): TGTGCCAGCAGCTCGAGGCCGGGCGGGGAGCTGTTTTTT.

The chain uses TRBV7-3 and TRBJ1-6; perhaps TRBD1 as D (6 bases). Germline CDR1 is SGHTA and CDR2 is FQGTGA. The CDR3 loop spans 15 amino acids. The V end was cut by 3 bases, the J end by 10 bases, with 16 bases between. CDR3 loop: CASSFGPGTNSPLHF. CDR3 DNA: TGTGCCAGCAGCTTCGGTCCCGGGACAAACTCACCCCTCCACTTT.

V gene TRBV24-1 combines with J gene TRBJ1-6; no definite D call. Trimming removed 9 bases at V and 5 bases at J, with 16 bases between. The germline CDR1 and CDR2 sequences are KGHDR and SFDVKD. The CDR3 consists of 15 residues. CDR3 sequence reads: CATQDAAANNSPLHF. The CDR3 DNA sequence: TGTGCCACCCAAGATGCCGCGGCTAATAATTCACCCCTCCACTTT.

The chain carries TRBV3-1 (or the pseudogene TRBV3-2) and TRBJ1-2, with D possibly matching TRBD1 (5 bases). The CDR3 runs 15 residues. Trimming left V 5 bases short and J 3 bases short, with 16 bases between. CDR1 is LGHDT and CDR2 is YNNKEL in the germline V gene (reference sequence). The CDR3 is CASSARDRGYYGYTF. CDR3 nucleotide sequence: TGTGCCAGCAGCGCGCGGGACCGGGGGTACTATGGCTACACCTTC.

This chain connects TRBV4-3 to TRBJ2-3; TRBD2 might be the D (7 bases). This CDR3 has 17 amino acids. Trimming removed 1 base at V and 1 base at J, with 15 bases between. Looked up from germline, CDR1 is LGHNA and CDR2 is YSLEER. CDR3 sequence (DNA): TGCGCCAGCAGCCAAGGAGCCGGGGGGCCGCGCACAGATACGCAGTATTTT. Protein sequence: CASSQGAGGPRTDTQYF.

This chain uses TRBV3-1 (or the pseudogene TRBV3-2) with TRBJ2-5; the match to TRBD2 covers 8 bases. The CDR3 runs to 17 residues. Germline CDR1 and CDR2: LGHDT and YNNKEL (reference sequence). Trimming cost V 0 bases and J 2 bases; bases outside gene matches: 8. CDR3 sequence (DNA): TGTGCCAGCAGCCAAGATAGTGGACTAGCAGGTCAAGAGACCCAGTACTTC. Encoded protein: CASSQDSGLAGQETQYF.

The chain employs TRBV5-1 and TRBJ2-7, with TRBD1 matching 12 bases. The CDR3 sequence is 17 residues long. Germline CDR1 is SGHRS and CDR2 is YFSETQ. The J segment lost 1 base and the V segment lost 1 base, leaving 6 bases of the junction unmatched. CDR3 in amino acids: CASSLPGQGAWSYEQYF. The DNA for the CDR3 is TGCGCCAGCAGCTTGCCGGGACAGGGGGCTTGGTCCTACGAGCAGTACTTC.

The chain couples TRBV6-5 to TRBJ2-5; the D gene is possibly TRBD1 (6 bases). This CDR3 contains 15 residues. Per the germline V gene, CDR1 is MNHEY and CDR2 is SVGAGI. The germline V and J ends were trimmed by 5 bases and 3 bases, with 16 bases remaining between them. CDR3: CASSPITQGKETQYF. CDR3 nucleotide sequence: TGTGCCAGCAGTCCCATCACACAGGGAAAAGAGACCCAGTACTTC.

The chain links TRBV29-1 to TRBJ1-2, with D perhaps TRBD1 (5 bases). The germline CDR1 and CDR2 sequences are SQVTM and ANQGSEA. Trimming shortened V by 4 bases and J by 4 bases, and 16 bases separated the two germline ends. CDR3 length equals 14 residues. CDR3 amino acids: CSVGNDRNLYGYTF. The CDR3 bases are TGCAGCGTTGGAAACGACAGAAACCTCTATGGCTACACCTTC.

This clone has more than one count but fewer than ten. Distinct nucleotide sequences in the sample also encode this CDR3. The CDR3 region is CASSPQGYTEAFF. The CDR3 nucleotides read TGTGCCAGCTCACCACAGGGGTACACTGAAGCTTTCTTT. V usage is TRBV18 and J usage is TRBJ1-1; D is possibly TRBD1 (5 bases). Germline V gene lookup returns CDR1 KGHSH and CDR2 LQKENI. This CDR3 region has 13 residues. V was cut by 1 base and J by 3 bases, with 6 bases left in between.

CDR3 nucleotide sequence: TGTGCCAGCAGCCCTTTGCGACAGGGCAATAACTATGGCTACACCTTC. This encodes CASSPLRQGNNYGYTF. This chain uses TRBV7-2 with TRBJ1-2; 7 bases match TRBD1. J gave up 1 base and V 5 bases, and 10 bases lay outside the gene matches. This CDR3 spans 16 amino acids. Per germline, CDR1 SGHTA and CDR2 FQGNSA.

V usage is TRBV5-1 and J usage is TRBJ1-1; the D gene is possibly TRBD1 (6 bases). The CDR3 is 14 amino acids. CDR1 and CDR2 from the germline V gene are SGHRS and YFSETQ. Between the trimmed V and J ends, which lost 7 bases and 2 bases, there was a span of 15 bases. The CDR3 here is CASSLDRRNTEAFF. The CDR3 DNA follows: TGCGCCAGCTCCTTGGACAGACGTAACACTGAAGCTTTCTTT.

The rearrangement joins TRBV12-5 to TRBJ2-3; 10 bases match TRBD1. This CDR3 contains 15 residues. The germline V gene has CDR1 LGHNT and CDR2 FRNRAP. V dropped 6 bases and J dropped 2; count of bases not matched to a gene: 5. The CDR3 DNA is TGTGCTAGTGGCCTGGGACAGGGGTTCACAGATACGCAGTATTTT. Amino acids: CASGLGQGFTDTQYF.

The CDR3 DNA is TGTGCCAGTAGTATAGGACAGGCTTTGGAGACCCAGTACTTC. The encoded protein is CASSIGQALETQYF. The chain has TRBV19 and TRBJ2-5, with D possibly matching TRBD1 (6 bases). CDR3 length equals 14 residues. Germline CDR1 LNHDA, CDR2 SQIVND (reference sequence). V lost 1 base, J lost 5 bases, and 11 bases lay in between. Filled out from reference TRBV19 and TRBJ2-5, the complete variable domain reads DGGITQSPKYLFRKEGQNVTLSCEQNLNHDAMYWYRQDPGQGLRLIYYSQIVNDFQKGDIAEGYSVSREKKESFPLTVTSAQKNPTAFYLCASSIGQALETQYFGPGTRLLVL.

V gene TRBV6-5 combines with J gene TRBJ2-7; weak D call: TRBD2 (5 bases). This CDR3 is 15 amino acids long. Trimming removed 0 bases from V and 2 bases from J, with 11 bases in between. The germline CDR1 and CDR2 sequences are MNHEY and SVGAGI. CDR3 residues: CASSYSPEVAYEQYF. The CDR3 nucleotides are TGTGCCAGCAGTTACTCGCCGGAGGTGGCCTACGAGCAGTACTTC.